This T cell receptor beta chain was recovered during a study of shared clonotypes between healthy human individuals. The naive CD8 population came from CD45RO-negative cells selected for CCR7, without terminally differentiated effector memory CD45RA+ cells. This table comes from immunoSEQ multiplex PCR, and its TCRdb copy is limited to in-frame clones, with some not included. The sample includes around 2,000,000 clones, roughly 94% of them seen just once. General observations from the study: Shared clonotypes across all four donors exceeded non-shared ones in generation probability.

Germline lookup yields CDR1 SEHNR and CDR2 FQNEAQ (reference sequence). Trimming stripped 8 bases from V and 0 bases from J, with 8 bases between. The CDR3 has 13 residues. In regard to this clone: No antigen is known for it.

The sample comprised naive CD8+ T cells sorted from blood. The receptor was derived from a man younger than 35 in good health. J is TRBJ1-3 and V is TRBV7-9; D is unclear. The CDR3 loop reads CASAADSGNTIYF. CDR3 DNA sequence: TGTGCCAGCGCGGCTGACTCTGGAAACACCATATATTTT. The variable domain in full, with the rest retrieved from reference TRBV7-9 and TRBJ1-3, is DTGVSQNPRHKITKRGQNVTFRCDPISEHNRLYWYRQTLGQGPEFLTYFQNEAQLEKSRLLSDRFSAERPKGSFSTLEIQRTEQGDSAMYLCASAADSGNTIYFGEGSWLTVV.